This record looks at one T cell receptor beta chain sequence and its context. Its ends do not fully match the called genes, so a read error is possible. The data derive from a study of blood T cells in healthy people across ages. The germline V gene has CDR1 MNHEY and CDR2 SMNVEV (reference sequence). The CDR3 is 11 amino acids. Through a sample-barcoded 5' primer and a J-beta primer mix, a second PCR was run for roughly 6 to 11 cycles. Using its own MiXCR run on the 5' RACE reads, TCRdb lists one record per CDR3 protein. The table shows some 710,000 distinct CDR3 sequences, with 22% occurring only once. Each sample yielded at least 5.5 micrograms of PBMC total RNA.

The TCR sequence derives from an older man in good health. The chain links TRBV27 to TRBJ2-1, with D unresolved. The sample consisted of blood. In nucleotides, the CDR3 is TGTGCCAGCAGTTCGGTAGACCTGCAGCTCTTC. Amino acid sequence: CASSSVDLQLF.